The clone carrying this T cell receptor (beta chain) was counted ten times or more. This entry comes from a study of blood T cell repertoires in COVID-19. The repertoire was sequenced with immunoSEQ multiplex PCR; TCRdb's copy has only in-frame clones and lacks some. This sample has about 180,000 clones, with over 70% found just once. The CDR3 spans 17 residues. The V gene's germline CDR1 is SGHDN and CDR2 FVKESK. Trimming removed 1 base from V and 3 bases from J; junction bases left unmatched: 3. The sample consisted of PBMCs or T cells enriched from blood (not recorded which). The chain carries TRBV14 and TRBJ2-3, with TRBD2 matching over 14 bases. This clonotype was obtained from a man aged 60 to 75 who had been exposed to COVID-19. The CDR3 nucleotides are TGTGCCAGCAGCCAAGTAAGGACTAGCGGGAGGACAGATACGCAGTATTTT. Protein sequence: CASSQVRTSGRTDTQYF.